This T cell receptor (beta chain) came from a study of T cell responses to AZD1222 COVID-19 vaccine (dated by TCRdb to the early 2020s). The study in broad terms: TCR sequencing covered roughly 230 trial participants: roughly 200 given two doses of AZD1222 and 26 given two doses of MenACWY control vaccine. Trial participants were enrolled by age into 18-55, 56-69 and 70-plus year subgroups, with about 150, 28 and 57 TCR-sequenced participants respectively.

The time point label on this specimen signifies: about 28 days (+/-7) after the second vaccine dose. AZD1222 recipients given second doses at about 4 weeks or at about 12 weeks were pooled, since spike-specific TCR depth and breadth were not found to differ between the two schedules. The vaccinee samples were drawn from two UK trials, COV001 and COV002, one of which was a single-blind randomized controlled phase 2/3 trial testing AZD1222 (ChAdOx1 nCoV-19) in healthy adults. For TCRbeta chain sequencing, PBMC samples from trial participants were taken at day 0 and at day 28 after the second dose. The CDR3 numbers 15 residues from cysteine through phenylalanine. Only the CDR3 DNA is retained, 45 bases long and in frame from the first base. V is shortened by 4 bases, J by 10 bases, and the region joining them spans 17 bases. The germline V gene sets CDR1 to SGHDN and CDR2 to FVKESK. Results the study describes overall, beyond this receptor: CD4 TCRs associated with the vaccine covered the entire spike protein, and the dominant responses were in regions 160-218 and 743-854. In the small 56-69-year group, the increase in depth fell short of significance, most likely because of low power. A significant rise in spike-specific TCR breadth and depth was observed after two AZD1222 doses relative to day 0 and relative to MenACWY recipients. Conclusions about previously exposed vaccinees are limited because only 5 or 6 AZD1222 recipients were SARS-CoV-2 seropositive at baseline. Participants were mostly white British, with more females than males. The authors suggested clonal diversity may have been underestimated. Reportedly, close to half of the unique spike-specific TCRs recognized epitopes lying outside the regions that are mutated in the B.1.351 and B.1.1.7 variants. Because no day 14 peak-response samples were available, repertoires were characterized only after the peak T cell response.

The CDR3 regions of human TCRbeta chains were analyzed by immunosequencing. The source study handled its data this way. TCRs in the repertoires were matched against a reference library of SARS-CoV-2-specific TCRs that had been generated with the MIRA antigen-specificity platform. Breadth meant the fraction of unique TCRs that were SARS-CoV-2-associated, whereas depth meant the fraction of total T cells that were SARS-CoV-2-associated. Using the MIRA data, each spike-specific TCR was assigned both to the spike region to which the TCR was reactive and to a CD4 or CD8 class. Log10-transformed breadth and depth values were compared by one-way ANOVA with Sidak's multiple comparisons tests. Imported from immuneACCESS, the table was reduced by TCRdb to in-frame sequences with V and J called. These copies leave out some clones; in studies compared against another copy, an unresolved V gene accounts for under half, and the cause of the remainder is not known. V, J and clone size reflect that table, while D and trimming were determined from the DNA. A total of 120,000 or so clones appear in this sample, roughly 92% of them only once. 2% to 2.5% of the sample goes to the ten largest clones.

Regarding this clone: The antigen it recognizes is unknown. No much larger clonotype is one base removed from it; base qualities were not supplied.

This specimen was peripheral blood, taken 28 days after the second AZD1222 dose. The clonotype comes from an adult who received the AZD1222 COVID-19 vaccine. The rearrangement joined TRBV14 to TRBJ1-6, with the D gene not confidently named. The CDR3 reads CASSPALGRASPLHF. In nucleotide form, the sequence is TGTGCCAGCAGCCCGGCGTTGGGTCGCGCCTCACCCCTCCACTTT. Joined to the reference TRBV14 and TRBJ1-6 proteins, this CDR3 gives the full variable domain: EAGVTQFPSHSVIEKGQTVTLRCDPISGHDNLYWYRRVMGKEIKFLLHFVKESKQDESGMPNNRFLAERTGGTYSTLKVQPAELEDSGVYFCASSPALGRASPLHFGNGTRLTVT.